This T cell receptor beta chain stems from a study of blood T cell repertoires in COVID-19. Study summary: Collection of acute and convalescent COVID-19 samples took place in the United States, Italy and Spain. T cells, B-cell-depleted T cells, or PBMCs provided the cDNA or gDNA that served as material.

As originally analysed: Amplification of reference gene primers was used by the study to estimate nucleated cell counts. TCRdb keeps only in-frame clones here, not all; method: immunoSEQ multiplex PCR. The D gene and trimming were derived from the DNA, and the V and J assignments and clone size from that table. This table has around 120,000 clones, about nine tenths appearing once. The CDR3 spans 14 residues. Germline CDR1 and CDR2: SGHKS and YYEKEE (reference sequence). The V segment lost 2 bases and the J segment 4 bases; nucleotides outside the gene matches: 4. Specimen: peripheral blood. This receptor was obtained from a woman in her 70s with acute or convalescent COVID-19. The V gene is TRBV5-5, the J gene TRBJ2-7; 9 nucleotides agree with TRBD2. The CDR3 nucleotides read TGTGCCAGCAGCTTCGGCGGGGGGGCGTACGAGCAGTACTTC. This translates into CASSFGGGAYEQYF.